The source of this TCR beta chain is a study of regulatory T cells in long-lasting Graves disease. Time point here: newly diagnosed GD, antithyroid drugs for less than 3 months. PBMC RNA was the source of the TCR library. Those enrolled as patients came out of an endocrinology department in Xi'an, China. General observations from the study: Persistent patients shared more public clonotypes (about 2,600) than new patients (about 1,000). TCR diversity was lower in persistent Graves' patients (versus newly diagnosed ones).

This clonotype was picked up many times. Its antigen is not identified. Germline V gives CDR1 MGHRA, CDR2 YSYEKL. The CDR3 runs 15 residues. The V end lost 3 bases, the J end lost 4 bases, and 15 bases lay between the germline ends. Construction of TCR beta libraries relied on iRepertoire HTBI primers and on Arm-PCR targeting CDR3 regions. Using its own MiXCR run on the multiplex PCR reads, TCRdb lists one record per CDR3 protein. There are about 470,000 distinct CDR3 sequences in the sample; approximately 15% occur only once, and 16% lies in the top ten. These records were also assigned to another study, of T cells in Graves' hyperthyroidism and ophthalmopathy. That paper adds: Blood also contained most expanded thyroid clonotypes above 0.001.

This chain links TRBV4-1 with TRBJ2-5; a weak D match, TRBD1 (7 bases). This sequence originates from a woman aged 25-40 years with Graves disease. The sequences come from peripheral blood mononuclear cells (PBMCs), collected at new diagnosis, from a patient treated with antithyroid drugs. DNA for the CDR3: TGCGCCAGCAGCCACCTGCAGGGGGGCGTAGAGACCCAGTACTTC. Protein sequence: CASSHLQGGVETQYF.